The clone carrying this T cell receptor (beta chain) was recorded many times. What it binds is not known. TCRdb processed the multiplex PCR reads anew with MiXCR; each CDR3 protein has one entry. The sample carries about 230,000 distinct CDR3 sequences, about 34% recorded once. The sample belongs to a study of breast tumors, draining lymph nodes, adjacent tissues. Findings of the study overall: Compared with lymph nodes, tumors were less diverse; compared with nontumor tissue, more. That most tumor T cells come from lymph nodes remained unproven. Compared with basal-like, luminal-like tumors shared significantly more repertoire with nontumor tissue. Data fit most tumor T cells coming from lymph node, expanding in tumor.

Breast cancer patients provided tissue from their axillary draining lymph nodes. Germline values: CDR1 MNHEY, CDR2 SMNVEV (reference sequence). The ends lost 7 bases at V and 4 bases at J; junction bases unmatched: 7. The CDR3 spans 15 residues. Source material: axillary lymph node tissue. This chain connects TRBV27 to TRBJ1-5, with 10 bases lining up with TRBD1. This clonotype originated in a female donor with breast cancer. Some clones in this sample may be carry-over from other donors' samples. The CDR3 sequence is CASKWDRGENQPQHF. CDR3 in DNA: TGTGCCAGCAAGTGGGACAGGGGAGAAAATCAGCCCCAGCATTTT.